These T cell receptor beta chains were read from a single sample in a study of T cells in Graves' hyperthyroidism and ophthalmopathy. TCRdb fed the multiplex PCR reads into MiXCR, producing one record per CDR3 protein. The sample carries about 480,000 distinct CDR3 sequences, around 14% recorded once. The sequenced material came from blood. The source is a woman aged 18 to 35 with Graves' hyperthyroidism. Each CDR3 is given with its conserved first and last residue. D genes are given only for firm matches. Not all rows give a size; the values are once, few, many and, for expanded clones, a class.

d_call j_call clone_size v_call cdr3_nt cdr3_aa
. TRBJ2-1 many TRBV6-2/TRBV6-3 TGTGCCAGCAGTTACTCATCCGGGTGGGAGCAGTTCTTC CASSYSSGWEQFF
. TRBJ1-4 few TRBV13 TGTGCCAGCAGCTTAGAGCGGGGCGGGGAAAAACTGTTTTTT CASSLERGGEKLFF
. TRBJ2-5 many TRBV6-1 TGTGCCAGCACACTACAGGGGAGGGAGACCCAGTACTTC CASTLQGRETQYF
TRBD2 TRBJ2-7 many TRBV12-3/TRBV12-4 TGTGCCAGCAGTTTTGGACTAGCCTACGAGCAGTACTTC CASSFGLAYEQYF
TRBD1 TRBJ2-1 few TRBV9 TGTGCCAGCAGCGTAGCTGGACAGGGGGCGAGGAATGAGCAGTTCTTC CASSVAGQGARNEQFF
. TRBJ1-5 many TRBV12-3/TRBV12-4 TGTGCCAGCAATCCAGGGAATAAGGATCAGCCCCAGCATTTT CASNPGNKDQPQHF
. TRBJ1-1 few TRBV24-1 TGTGCCACCGTGGGGAAGGAGAACGCTGAAGCTTTCTTT CATVGKENAEAFF
. TRBJ2-5 many TRBV12-3/TRBV12-4 TGTGCCAGCACCCCAGGACAGCTCCAAGAGACCCAGTACTTC CASTPGQLQETQYF
. TRBJ1-1 many TRBV29-1 TGCAGCTTCCAAGCCCGGACAGCGAACACTGAAGCTTTCTTT CSFQARTANTEAFF
. TRBJ2-7 many TRBV6-1 TGTGCCAGCAGTGAAACCCTTGTCACCACCTACGAGCAGTACTTC CASSETLVTTYEQYF
. TRBJ2-4 . TRBV18 TGTGCCAGCTCACCGGTAGGACTAGCCAAAAACATTCAGTACTTC CASSPVGLAKNIQYF
. TRBJ2-3 many TRBV6-1 TGTGCCAGCAGTTACCGCGCAGGGAGGACAGATACGCAGTATTTT CASSYRAGRTDTQYF
. TRBJ1-1 many TRBV30 TGTGCCTGGGGCCGTGGGAACACTGAAGCTTTCTTT CAWGRGNTEAFF
. TRBJ1-3 few TRBV5-1 TGCGCCACCCGGCCGCGGGACACTGGAAACACCATATATTTT CATRPRDTGNTIYF
TRBD2 TRBJ2-5 many TRBV6-2/TRBV6-3 TGTGCCAGCAGTTACTCGATTACGACTAGCGGGAGGAAAAAAGAGACCCAGTACTTC CASSYSITTSGRKKETQYF
TRBD1 TRBJ2-2 many TRBV6-1 TGTGCCAGCAGTCCGCCGGGACAGTGGGACACCGGGGAGCTGTTTTTT CASSPPGQWDTGELFF
. TRBJ1-2 . TRBV10-1 TGCGCCAGCAGAAAAGGTGCATCTAACTATGGCTACACCTTC CASRKGASNYGYTF
. TRBJ1-5 many TRBV6-1 TGTGCCAGCAGTGAAGCTAGGGGTACCATCAATCAGCCCCAGCATTTT CASSEARGTINQPQHF
TRBD1 TRBJ2-1 many TRBV20-1 TGCAGTGCTTCAAGAGCCGGGACAGGGTCGAGGAATGAGCAGTTCTTC CSASRAGTGSRNEQFF
. TRBJ1-2 . TRBV6-5 TGTGCCGGCAGTTTGACAGTGAACTATGGCTACACCTTC CAGSLTVNYGYTF
. TRBJ2-7 . TRBV30 TGTGCCTGGAATTTTGGGACACTTTTTTACGAGCAGTACTTC CAWNFGTLFYEQYF
. TRBJ2-2 many TRBV29-1 TGCAGCGTTGAAGAGCACGGGGAGCTGTTTTTT CSVEEHGELFF
. TRBJ2-7 . TRBV7-9 TGTGCCAGCAGCCGAACTGCGGGACTCATCTACGAGCAGTACTTC CASSRTAGLIYEQYF
. TRBJ2-1 many TRBV11-1 TGTGCCAGCAGCTTAGGCAGGGTGGATGAGCAGTTCTTC CASSLGRVDEQFF
TRBD2 TRBJ2-2 few TRBV5-6 TGTGCCAGCAGCTTGGGGGGGCTAGCGGGAGCTGGCACCGGGGAGCTGTTTTTT CASSLGGLAGAGTGELFF
. TRBJ2-1 . TRBV5-8 TGTGCCAGCAGCTTGGGCCAGGGAGAAGTCGATGAGCAGTTCTTC CASSLGQGEVDEQFF
TRBD1 TRBJ2-3 many TRBV30 TGTGCCTGGTGCCCCGGGACAGGGCTGCCAGATACGCAGTATTTT CAWCPGTGLPDTQYF
. TRBJ2-2 many TRBV7-9 TGTGCCAGCAGCCCAAGGATAATCGGGCCGCAGCCCACCGGGGAGCTGTTTTTT CASSPRIIGPQPTGELFF
TRBD2 TRBJ2-1 . TRBV19 TGTGCCAGTAGTAGTGGGACAGGGATACTAGCGGGAGTCGCCAATGAGCAGTTCTTC CASSSGTGILAGVANEQFF
TRBD1 TRBJ2-5 many TRBV2 TGTGCCAGCAGTGACGGGACAGGGGGTAGGGAGACCCAGTACTTC CASSDGTGGRETQYF
. TRBJ2-3 few TRBV24-1 TGTGCCACCAGTGACCCTGGACGGAGCACAGATACGCAGTATTTT CATSDPGRSTDTQYF